This record concerns one TCR beta chain sequence. PCR amplification relied on 60 Vbeta primers (plus 13 Jbeta primers). Assay used: immunoSEQ multiplex PCR; TCRdb lists only in-frame clones, some missing. The data contain some 48,000 clones, over 70% of them singletons. This record comes from a study of cytomegalovirus exposure and HLA in healthy donors. V lost 1 base, J lost 2 bases, and 2 bases stayed unmatched. CDR3 length equals 15 residues. In germline, CDR1 is GTSNPN, CDR2 SVGIG (reference sequence). The rearrangement uses TRBV30 and TRBJ1-5, with 10 bases identical to TRBD1. Sequenced material: PBMCs. The source of this sequence is a man under 40 in good health and CMV-seropositive. CDR3 amino acids: CAWSEGQGRNQPQHF. The CDR3 nucleotides read TGTGCCTGGAGTGAGGGACAGGGGCGCAATCAGCCCCAGCATTTT.